This T cell receptor beta chain came from a study of T cell responses to AZD1222 COVID-19 vaccine (dated by TCRdb to about 2021). In the study overall: AZD1222 recipients with second doses at about 4 weeks or about 12 weeks were pooled, because spike-specific TCR depth and breadth did not differ between schedules. Trial participants were enrolled by age into 18-55, 56-69 and 70-plus year subgroups, with roughly 160, 29 and 62 TCR-sequenced participants respectively. A total of 230 to 250 trial participants underwent TCR sequencing, of whom roughly 210 had received two doses of AZD1222 and roughly 26 had received two doses of the MenACWY control vaccine. Overall results and qualifications from the work: After two AZD1222 doses, both the breadth and the depth of spike-specific TCRs were significantly higher than at day 0 and than in MenACWY recipients. Conclusions about previously exposed vaccinees were limited because only a handful of AZD1222 recipients were SARS-CoV-2 seropositive at baseline. CD4 TCRs associated with the vaccine covered the entire spike protein, and the dominant responses were in regions 160-218 and 743-854. Nearly half of unique spike-specific TCRs reportedly recognized epitopes outside regions mutated in the B.1.351 and B.1.1.7 variants. In the small 56-69-year group, the increase in depth fell short of significance, most likely because of low power. Because no day 14 peak-response samples were available, the repertoires could be characterized only after the peak T cell response. Participants were mostly white British, with more females than males. The authors suggested clonal diversity may have been underestimated.

Via the germline V gene (reference sequence), CDR1 is GTSNPN and CDR2 SVGIG. The CDR3, from cysteine to phenylalanine, totals 10 residues. The kept DNA is CDR3 alone, 30 bases in frame from the first base. The meaning of the sample's time point label: baseline before first vaccination. Vaccinee samples were obtained from the UK trials COV001 and COV002, which included a single-blind randomized controlled phase 2/3 trial of AZD1222 (ChAdOx1 nCoV-19) in healthy adults. For TCRbeta chain sequencing, PBMC samples were collected from trial participants at day 0 and at day 28 after the second dose. Concerning this clone: The antigen it binds to is not known. Base qualities are not recorded, but no much larger clone differs from it by a single base.

The CDR3 regions of human TCRbeta chains were subjected to immunosequencing. The published analysis was carried out like this. Repertoire TCRs were checked for matches against a reference library of SARS-CoV-2-specific TCRs that had been generated using the MIRA antigen-specificity platform. Breadth was defined as the fraction of unique TCRs that were SARS-CoV-2-associated, and depth was defined as the fraction of total T cells that were SARS-CoV-2-associated. Using the MIRA data, each spike-specific TCR was assigned both to the spike region to which the TCR was reactive and to a CD4 or CD8 class. Log10-transformed breadth and depth values were compared by one-way ANOVA with Sidak's multiple comparisons tests. This is the immuneACCESS table as TCRdb keeps it, with only in-frame sequences that have V and J called. A part of the clones is gone; compared with another copy, unresolved V genes explain less than half, and the rest is unexplained. That table is the source of V, J and clone size, and D and trimming were worked out from the DNA. The sample table contains about 120,000 clones; only one count was recorded for roughly 86% of them. About 4.5% of the sample belongs to the ten largest clones.

The sequence was collected from an adult in good health. The input for sequencing was peripheral blood, taken on day 0 of AZD1222 vaccination. The V and J genes are TRBV30 and TRBJ1-1; the D gene cannot be resolved reliably. The DNA sequence is given as TGTGTCGGGCACAGCTTCGAAGCTTTCTTT. Its protein reads: CVGHSFEAFF.